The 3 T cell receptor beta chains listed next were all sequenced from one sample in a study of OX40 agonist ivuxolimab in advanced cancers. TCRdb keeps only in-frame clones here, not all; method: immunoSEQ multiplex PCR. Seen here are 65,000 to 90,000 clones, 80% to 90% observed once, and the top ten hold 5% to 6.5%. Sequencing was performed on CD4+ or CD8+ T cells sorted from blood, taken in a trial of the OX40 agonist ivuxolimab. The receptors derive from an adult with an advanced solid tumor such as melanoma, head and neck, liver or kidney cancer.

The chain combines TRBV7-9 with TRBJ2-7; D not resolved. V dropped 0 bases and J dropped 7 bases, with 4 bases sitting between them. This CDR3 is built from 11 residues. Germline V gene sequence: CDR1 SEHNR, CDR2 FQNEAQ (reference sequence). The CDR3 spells CASSLAGEQYF. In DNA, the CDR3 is TGTGCCAGCAGCTTAGCTGGGGAGCAGTACTTC. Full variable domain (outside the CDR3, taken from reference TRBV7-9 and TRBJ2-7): DTGVSQNPRHKITKRGQNVTFRCDPISEHNRLYWYRQTLGQGPEFLTYFQNEAQLEKSRLLSDRFSAERPKGSFSTLEIQRTEQGDSAMYLCASSLAGEQYFGPGTRLTVT.

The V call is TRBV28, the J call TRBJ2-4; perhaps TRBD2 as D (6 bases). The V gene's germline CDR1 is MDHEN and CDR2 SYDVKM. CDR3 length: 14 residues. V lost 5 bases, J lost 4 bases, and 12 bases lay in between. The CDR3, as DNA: TGTGCCAGCAGTCCCGGGCTAGCGAAAAACATTCAGTACTTC. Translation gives CASSPGLAKNIQYF.

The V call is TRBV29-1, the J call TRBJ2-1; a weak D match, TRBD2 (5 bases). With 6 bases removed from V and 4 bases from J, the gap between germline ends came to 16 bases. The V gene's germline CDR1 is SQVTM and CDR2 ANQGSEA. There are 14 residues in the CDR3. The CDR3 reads CSVGDYRPYNEQFF. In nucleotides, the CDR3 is TGCAGCGTGGGAGACTACCGCCCTTACAATGAGCAGTTCTTC.